This T cell receptor beta chain is from a study of beta chain features in type 1 diabetes. Study-level points and caveats: A cDNA-based sequencing approach could over-represent cells with high TCR expression. Shorter TCRB CDR3s, moderately but significantly so, marked every one of the four CD4+ subsets in Type 1 diabetes patients. Comparison showed that naive, central memory and Treg TCRB repertoires appeared more similar among patients than among healthy donors.

Every sorted population was more than 98% pure. Of note for this clone: The antigen remains unidentified.

Expressed TCRB transcripts were sequenced because the isolated RNA had all been reverse transcribed beforehand. TCRdb keeps only in-frame clones here, not all; method: immunoSEQ multiplex PCR. Of about 120,000 clones listed, 17% are singletons. The TCR sequence derives from a man between 18 and 35 years old with type 1 diabetes. Sequenced sample: central memory CD4+ T cells from blood.

In DNA, the CDR3 is TGTGCCTGGAGTGTGGCAGGGCGGCCAGAGACCCAGTACTTC. Protein product: CAWSVAGRPETQYF. This rearrangement joins TRBV30 to TRBJ2-5, with D maybe TRBD1 (5 bases). The CDR3 has 14 amino acids. Germline V gene lookup returns CDR1 GTSNPN and CDR2 SVGIG (reference sequence). V was clipped by 0 bases and J by 4 bases, with 12 bases between them.